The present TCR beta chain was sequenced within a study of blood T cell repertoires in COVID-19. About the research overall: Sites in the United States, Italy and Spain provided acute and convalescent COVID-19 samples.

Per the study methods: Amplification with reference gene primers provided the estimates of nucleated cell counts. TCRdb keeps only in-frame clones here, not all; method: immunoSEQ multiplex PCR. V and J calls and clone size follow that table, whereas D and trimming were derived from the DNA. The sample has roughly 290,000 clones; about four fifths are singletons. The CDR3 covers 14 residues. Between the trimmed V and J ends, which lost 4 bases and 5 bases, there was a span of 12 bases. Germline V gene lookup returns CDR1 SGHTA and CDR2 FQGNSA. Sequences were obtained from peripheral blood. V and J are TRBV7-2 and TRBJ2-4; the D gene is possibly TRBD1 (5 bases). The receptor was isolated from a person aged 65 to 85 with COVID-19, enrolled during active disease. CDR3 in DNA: TGTGCCAGCAGCTCCCGAACCAGGGAAAACATTCAGTACTTC. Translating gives CASSSRTRENIQYF.